This record covers a single T cell receptor beta chain. The sample belongs to a study of shared clonotypes between healthy human individuals. Trimming pared 5 bases from V and 6 bases from J, leaving 19 bases between. The CDR3 spans 15 residues. The germline gives CDR1 MNHEY, CDR2 SVGAGI. Only in-frame clones appear in the TCRdb table, and some are missing; sequencing was by immunoSEQ multiplex PCR. Of over 400,000 clones in the sample, roughly 80% were seen once. V usage is TRBV6-5 and J usage is TRBJ1-1, with D perhaps TRBD1 (6 bases). This receptor was obtained from a woman in her thirties or forties in good health. Some clones in this sample may be carry-over from other donors' samples. Sequences were obtained from PBMCs. DNA for the CDR3: TGTGCCAGCAGTGGGGTACAGGGTGGTATAGCTGAAGCTTTCTTT. As protein: CASSGVQGGIAEAFF.